A selection of T cell receptor beta chains follows, all from one sample in a study of PD-L1 blockade in urothelial cancer. Sequencing used immunoSEQ multiplex PCR; TCRdb keeps in-frame clones, though not all of them. The table has approximately 93,000 clones, 75% to 90% seen once. The sample in question was PBMCs, obtained around atezolizumab (anti-PD-L1) treatment. The receptors stem from a man in his 70s with urothelial cancer. Each CDR3 is given with its conserved first and last residue. The D gene is left open where the match is weak. Size values are once, few and many counts, or a class for expanded clones, and some rows have none.

TRBV11-2	TRBJ2-7	TRBD2	NA	CASSLEGVSGSYEQYF	TGTGCCAGCAGCTTAGAAGGTGTTAGCGGGAGTTACGAGCAGTACTTC
TRBV30	TRBJ1-2	NA	NA	CAWISDYGYTF	TGTGCCTGGATTTCAGACTATGGCTACACCTTC
TRBV14	TRBJ2-7	NA	NA	CASSQVFAGEQYF	TGTGCCAGCAGCCAAGTTTTTGCCGGCGAGCAGTACTTC
TRBV4-2	TRBJ2-7	NA	NA	CASSQERRQGNYEQYF	TGTGCCAGCAGCCAAGAGAGGAGGCAGGGGAACTACGAGCAGTACTTC
TRBV10-3	TRBJ2-1	NA	few	CASSPTSRQILWFF	TGTGCCAGCTCCCCAACTAGTAGACAAATACTATGGTTCTTC
TRBV15	TRBJ2-7	NA	NA	CATSRGTASYEQYF	TGTGCCACCAGCAGGGGGACTGCTTCCTACGAGCAGTACTTC
TRBV5-1	TRBJ2-7	TRBD1	NA	CASSLRETGGSYEQYF	TGCGCCAGCAGCTTGAGGGAGACAGGGGGTTCCTACGAGCAGTACTTC
TRBV7-9	TRBJ1-2	NA	NA	CASGHRVYGYTF	TGTGCCAGCGGACACAGGGTCTATGGCTACACCTTC
TRBV6-5	TRBJ2-3	TRBD2	NA	CASRNSGTRTDTQYF	TGTGCCAGCAGAAACAGCGGGACCCGGACAGATACGCAGTATTTT
TRBV6-6	TRBJ2-2	NA	NA	CASRLTGVTGELFF	TGTGCCAGCAGACTGACAGGAGTCACCGGGGAGCTGTTTTTT
TRBV29-1	TRBJ2-3	NA	NA	CSVIPSRDTQYF	TGCAGCGTGATCCCTTCTAGAGATACGCAGTATTTT
TRBV9	TRBJ2-3	NA	NA	CASSVGYFDTQYF	TGTGCCAGCAGCGTAGGATACTTCGATACGCAGTATTTT
TRBV11-3	TRBJ2-1	NA	few	CASSPVEDNEQFF	TGTGCCAGCAGCCCAGTGGAGGACAATGAGCAGTTCTTC
TRBV10-3	TRBJ1-2	TRBD1	NA	CAISPGQGAYGYTF	TGTGCCATCAGTCCGGGACAGGGGGCCTATGGCTACACCTTC
TRBV28	TRBJ1-5	TRBD1	few	CASRTGTGGSNQPQHF	TGTGCCAGCAGAACCGGGACAGGGGGCTCTAATCAGCCCCAGCATTTT
TRBV13	TRBJ1-3	NA	NA	CASSLRQDIHLSGNTIYF	TGTGCCAGCAGCCTCCGACAGGACATTCATCTCTCTGGAAACACCATATATTTT
TRBV13	TRBJ2-1	NA	NA	CASSLIGSPLYNEQFF	TGTGCCAGCAGCTTAATAGGGAGCCCTCTCTACAATGAGCAGTTCTTC
TRBV27	TRBJ1-1	NA	NA	CASSLMRGSTEAFF	TGTGCCAGCAGTTTAATGAGGGGGAGCACTGAAGCTTTCTTT
TRBV5-1	TRBJ2-3	TRBD1	NA	CASSPGQGTDTQYF	TGCGCCAGCAGCCCGGGACAGGGGACAGATACGCAGTATTTT
TRBV10-2	TRBJ2-5	TRBD2	NA	CASSVPGLDQETQYF	TGCGCCAGCAGTGTCCCGGGACTAGACCAAGAGACCCAGTACTTC
TRBV12-5	TRBJ1-2	TRBD1	NA	CASGLAQGAGGYTF	TGTGCTAGTGGTTTGGCACAGGGGGCAGGAGGCTACACCTTC
TRBV7-7	TRBJ2-5	TRBD1	NA	CASSPRTGQETQYF	TGTGCTAGCAGCCCAAGGACAGGGCAAGAGACCCAGTACTTC
TRBV30	TRBJ2-7	TRBD2	NA	CAWSVTSGRGEQYF	TGTGCCTGGAGTGTGACTAGCGGGAGGGGCGAGCAGTACTTC
TRBV6-5	TRBJ1-1	NA	NA	CASSYTESDTEAFF	TGTGCCAGCAGTTACACGGAGTCGGACACTGAAGCTTTCTTT
TRBV7-2	TRBJ1-5	TRBD1	NA	CASSFQGAPSQPQHF	TGTGCCAGCAGCTTCCAGGGGGCGCCGAGTCAGCCCCAGCATTTT
TRBV6-5	TRBJ1-1	NA	NA	CASSYGFRGPNTEAFF	TGTGCCAGCAGTTACGGATTTAGGGGCCCGAACACTGAAGCTTTCTTT
TRBV5-1	TRBJ1-1	NA	NA	CASSSGEGTENTEAFF	TGCGCCAGCAGCTCGGGGGAGGGGACCGAAAACACTGAAGCTTTCTTT
TRBV7-6	TRBJ2-3	NA	NA	CASSRNLADTQYF	TGTGCCAGCAGCCGAAACTTAGCCGATACGCAGTATTTT
TRBV6-5	TRBJ1-1	TRBD1	NA	CASSPRQGQWTEAFF	TGTGCCAGCAGTCCACGACAGGGGCAGTGGACTGAAGCTTTCTTT
TRBV11-3	TRBJ1-2	NA	NA	CASSRESGEGYTF	TGTGCCAGCAGCCGGGAATCTGGGGAAGGCTACACCTTC
TRBV11-2	TRBJ2-7	NA	once	CASTTLVYEQYF	TGTGCCAGCACCACCCTAGTCTACGAGCAGTACTTC
TRBV10-3	TRBJ1-1	NA	NA	CAISESAGWNTEAFF	TGTGCCATCAGTGAGTCGGCAGGTTGGAACACTGAAGCTTTCTTT
TRBV2	TRBJ2-7	TRBD1	NA	CASNMDREAYEQYF	TGTGCCAGCAACATGGACAGGGAGGCCTACGAGCAGTACTTC
TRBV5-8	TRBJ1-6	TRBD1	NA	CASSLGSGGNNSPLHF	TGTGCCAGCAGCTTGGGGTCAGGGGGAAATAATTCACCCCTCCACTTT
TRBV9	TRBJ2-1	NA	NA	CASSVDISRVNEQFF	TGTGCCAGCAGCGTAGATATCAGCAGGGTGAATGAGCAGTTCTTC
TRBV5-5	TRBJ1-4	NA	NA	CASSLLSQARGEKLFF	TGTGCCAGCAGCTTACTATCACAGGCTCGGGGGGAAAAACTGTTTTTT
TRBV2	TRBJ2-3	TRBD2	NA	CASSLAGGFLDTQYF	TGTGCCAGCTCTCTAGCGGGGGGGTTCTTGGATACGCAGTATTTT
TRBV5-6	TRBJ2-5	NA	NA	CASSSWQGQETQYF	TGTGCCAGCAGCTCGTGGCAGGGCCAAGAGACCCAGTACTTC
TRBV2	TRBJ2-7	TRBD2	NA	CASSEVGSGRSYEQYF	TGTGCCAGCAGTGAAGTAGGTAGCGGGAGATCCTACGAGCAGTACTTC
TRBV10-2	TRBJ2-5	TRBD1	NA	CASIRTGQETQYF	TGCGCCAGCATCCGGACAGGCCAAGAGACCCAGTACTTC
TRBV5-1	TRBJ1-3	TRBD1	few	CASSPGQGISGNTIYF	TGCGCCAGCAGCCCGGGACAGGGCATCTCTGGAAACACCATATATTTT
TRBV7-8	TRBJ2-1	NA	NA	CASSYLRYNEQFF	TGTGCCAGCAGCTATCTTAGATACAATGAGCAGTTCTTC
TRBV11-3	TRBJ2-1	TRBD2	once	CASSLELAGGKNEQFF	TGTGCCAGCAGCTTAGAACTAGCGGGGGGGAAGAATGAGCAGTTCTTC
TRBV18	TRBJ2-1	NA	NA	CASSWGTPDNEQFF	TGTGCCAGCTCATGGGGGACACCAGACAATGAGCAGTTCTTC
TRBV6-6	TRBJ1-4	TRBD1	many	CASTQGEPTNEKLFF	TGTGCCAGCACTCAGGGGGAACCAACTAATGAAAAACTGTTTTTT
TRBV11-2	TRBJ2-2	NA	NA	CASTLLGGSTGELFF	TGTGCCAGCACTCTCCTAGGAGGTAGCACCGGGGAGCTGTTTTTT
TRBV5-1	TRBJ2-7	TRBD1	NA	CASSFGQGDYEQYF	TGCGCCAGCAGCTTTGGACAGGGGGACTACGAGCAGTACTTC
TRBV11-1	TRBJ2-7	NA	once	CASSLYSVSSYEQYF	TGTGCCAGCAGCTTATATAGCGTGAGCTCCTACGAGCAGTACTTC
TRBV19	TRBJ2-7	NA	NA	CASSPQGGDSYEQYF	TGTGCCAGTAGTCCTCAGGGAGGCGACTCCTACGAGCAGTACTTC
TRBV2	TRBJ1-6	NA	NA	CASRGGTYNSPLHF	TGTGCCAGCAGGGGGGGGACCTATAATTCACCCCTCCACTTT
TRBV11-2	TRBJ2-5	TRBD1	NA	CASSLLGGAGETQYF	TGTGCCAGCAGCTTACTAGGGGGCGCCGGGGAGACCCAGTACTTC
TRBV5-1	TRBJ1-6	TRBD1	NA	CASSFETGDRGSPLHF	TGCGCCAGCAGCTTTGAAACAGGGGACCGGGGATCACCCCTCCACTTT